A single TCR beta chain is shown here with its context. Antigen: not known. TCR alpha and TCR beta cDNA libraries carrying sample barcodes and UMIs were produced by 5'RACE using constant-segment primers. TCRdb reprocessed the 5' RACE reads with MiXCR, giving one entry per CDR3 protein. The table records about 420,000 distinct CDR3 sequences, less than 25% of them present only once. Looked up from germline, CDR1 is SNHLY and CDR2 is FYNNEI. V shed 1 base, J shed 0 bases, and the junction held 6 bases outside the gene matches. The CDR3 has 16 residues. This sample stems from a study of T-cell memory formation after mild COVID-19. Study-wide points: Pre-infection memory carried some responding clones, suggesting that cross-reactive memory joined. CD4+ clones that contracted lay mainly in CM and EM; CD8+ ones lay in EMRA.

The rearrangement links TRBV2 to TRBJ2-7; 7 bases line up with TRBD1. The TCR sequence derives from an adult woman who had mild COVID-19 (a few samples of this study predate the infection). Cell type and time point are not known. The specimen sequenced was PBMCs or a T cell subset sorted from them (not recorded which). The CDR3 is CASSEGHRGRSYEQYF. The DNA of the CDR3 is TGTGCCAGCAGTGAAGGTCACAGGGGCCGCTCCTACGAGCAGTACTTC. The complete variable domain, with remaining parts taken from reference TRBV2 and TRBJ2-7, reads EPEVTQTPSHQVTQMGQEVILRCVPISNHLYFYWYRQILGQKVEFLVSFYNNEISEKSEIFDDQFSVERPDGSNFTLKIRSTKLEDSAMYFCASSEGHRGRSYEQYFGPGTRLTVT.